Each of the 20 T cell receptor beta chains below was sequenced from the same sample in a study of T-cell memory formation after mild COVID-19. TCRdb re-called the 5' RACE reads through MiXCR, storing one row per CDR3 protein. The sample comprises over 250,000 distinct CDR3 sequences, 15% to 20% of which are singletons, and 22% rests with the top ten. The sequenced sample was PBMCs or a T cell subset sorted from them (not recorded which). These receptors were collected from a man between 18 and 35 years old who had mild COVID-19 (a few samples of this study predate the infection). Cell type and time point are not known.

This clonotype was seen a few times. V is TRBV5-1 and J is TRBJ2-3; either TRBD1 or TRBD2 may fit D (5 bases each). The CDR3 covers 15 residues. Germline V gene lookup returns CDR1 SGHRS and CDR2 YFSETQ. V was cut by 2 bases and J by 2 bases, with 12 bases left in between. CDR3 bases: TGCGCCAGCAGCTTCACGGGACGTCCCACAGATACGCAGTATTTT. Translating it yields CASSFTGRPTDTQYF.

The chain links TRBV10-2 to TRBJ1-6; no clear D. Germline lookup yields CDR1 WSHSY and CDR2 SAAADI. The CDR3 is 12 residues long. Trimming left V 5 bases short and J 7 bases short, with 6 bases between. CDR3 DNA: TGCGCCAGCAGTCACTTAAATTCACCCCTCCACTTT. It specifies CASSHLNSPLHF.

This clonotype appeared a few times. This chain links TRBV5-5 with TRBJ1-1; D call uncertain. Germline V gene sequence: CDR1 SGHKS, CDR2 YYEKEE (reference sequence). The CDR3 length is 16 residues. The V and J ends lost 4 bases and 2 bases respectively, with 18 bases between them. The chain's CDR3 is CASSPRQVGANTEAFF. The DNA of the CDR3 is TGTGCCAGCAGCCCTCGTCAGGTCGGAGCAAACACTGAAGCTTTCTTT.

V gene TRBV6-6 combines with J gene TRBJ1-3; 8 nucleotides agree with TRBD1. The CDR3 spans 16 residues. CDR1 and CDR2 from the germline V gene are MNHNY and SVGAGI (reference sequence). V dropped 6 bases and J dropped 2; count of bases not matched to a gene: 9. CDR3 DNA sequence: TGTGCCAGCAGCGATCGACAGGGGCCGACTGGAAACACCATATATTTT. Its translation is CASSDRQGPTGNTIYF.

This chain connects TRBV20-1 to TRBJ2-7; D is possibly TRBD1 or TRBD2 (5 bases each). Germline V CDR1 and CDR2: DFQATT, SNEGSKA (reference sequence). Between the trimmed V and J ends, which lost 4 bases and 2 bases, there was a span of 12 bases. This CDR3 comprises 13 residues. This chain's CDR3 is CSANQGRAYEQYF. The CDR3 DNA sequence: TGCAGTGCTAACCAGGGACGGGCCTACGAGCAGTACTTC.

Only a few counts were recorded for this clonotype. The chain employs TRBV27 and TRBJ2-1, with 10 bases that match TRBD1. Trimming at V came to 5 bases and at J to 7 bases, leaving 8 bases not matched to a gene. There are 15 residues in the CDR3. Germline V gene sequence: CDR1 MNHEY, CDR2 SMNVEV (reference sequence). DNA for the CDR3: TGTGCCAGCAGTCGTCCCGGGACAGGGGCAAATGAGCAGTTCTTC. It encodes CASSRPGTGANEQFF.

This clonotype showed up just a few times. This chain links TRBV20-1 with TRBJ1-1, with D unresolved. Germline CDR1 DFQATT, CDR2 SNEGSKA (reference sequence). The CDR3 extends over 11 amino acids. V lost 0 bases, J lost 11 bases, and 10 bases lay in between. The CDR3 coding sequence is TGCAGTGCTAGAGACTTCCCTGGCGCTTTCTTT. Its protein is CSARDFPGAFF.

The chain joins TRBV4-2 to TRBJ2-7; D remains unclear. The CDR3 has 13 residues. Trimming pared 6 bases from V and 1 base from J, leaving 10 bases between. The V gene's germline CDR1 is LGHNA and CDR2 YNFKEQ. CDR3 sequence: CASSIPQSYEQYF. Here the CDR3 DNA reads TGTGCCAGCAGTATCCCCCAGTCCTACGAGCAGTACTTC.

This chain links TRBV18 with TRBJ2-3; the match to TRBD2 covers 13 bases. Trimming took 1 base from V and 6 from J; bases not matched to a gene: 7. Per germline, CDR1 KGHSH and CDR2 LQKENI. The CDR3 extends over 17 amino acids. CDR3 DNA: TGTGCCAGCTCACCACGTCTGACTAGCGGGGGGAAGGATACGCAGTATTTT. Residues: CASSPRLTSGGKDTQYF.

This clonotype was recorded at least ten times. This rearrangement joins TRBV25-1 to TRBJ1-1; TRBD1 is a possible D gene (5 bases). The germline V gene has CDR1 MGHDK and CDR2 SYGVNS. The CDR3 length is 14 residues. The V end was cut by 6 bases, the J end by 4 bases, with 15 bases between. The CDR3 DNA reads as TGTGCCAGCAGCGAAGGGGTGTCCGTCACTGAAGCTTTCTTT. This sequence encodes CASSEGVSVTEAFF.

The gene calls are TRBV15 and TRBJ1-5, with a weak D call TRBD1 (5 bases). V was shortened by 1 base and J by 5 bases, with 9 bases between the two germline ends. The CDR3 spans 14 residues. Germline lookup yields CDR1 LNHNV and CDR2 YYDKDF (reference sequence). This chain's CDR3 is CATSRGRGDQPQHF. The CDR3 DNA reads TGTGCCACCAGCAGAGGTAGGGGTGATCAGCCCCAGCATTTT. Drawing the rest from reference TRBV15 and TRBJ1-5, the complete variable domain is DAMVIQNPRYQVTQFGKPVTLSCSQTLNHNVMYWYQQKSSQAPKLLFHYYDKDFNNEADTPDNFQSRRPNTSFCFLDIRSPGLGDTAMYLCATSRGRGDQPQHFGDGTRLSIL.

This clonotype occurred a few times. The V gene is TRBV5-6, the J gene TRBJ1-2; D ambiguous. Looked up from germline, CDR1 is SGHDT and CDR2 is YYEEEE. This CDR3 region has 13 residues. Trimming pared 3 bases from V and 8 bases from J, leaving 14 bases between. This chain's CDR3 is CASSSYRAGGYTF. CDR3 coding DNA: TGTGCCAGCAGCTCATACCGGGCCGGGGGCTACACCTTC.

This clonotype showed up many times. The CDR3 sequence: CASSQGQGVGANVLTF. Written as DNA, the CDR3 is TGCGCCAGCAGCCAAGGACAGGGGGTTGGGGCCAACGTCCTGACTTTC. The chain employs TRBV4-3 and TRBJ2-6; 9 nucleotides align to TRBD1. V dropped 1 base and J dropped 3; count of bases not matched to a gene: 1. Germline V gives CDR1 LGHNA, CDR2 YSLEER. The CDR3 sequence is 16 residues long.

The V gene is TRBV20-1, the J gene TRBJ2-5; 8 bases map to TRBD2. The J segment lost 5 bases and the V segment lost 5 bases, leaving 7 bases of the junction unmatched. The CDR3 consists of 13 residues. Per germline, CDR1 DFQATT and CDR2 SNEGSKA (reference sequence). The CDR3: CSARRLARETQYF. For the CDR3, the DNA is TGCAGTGCTCGCAGACTAGCGCGGGAGACCCAGTACTTC.

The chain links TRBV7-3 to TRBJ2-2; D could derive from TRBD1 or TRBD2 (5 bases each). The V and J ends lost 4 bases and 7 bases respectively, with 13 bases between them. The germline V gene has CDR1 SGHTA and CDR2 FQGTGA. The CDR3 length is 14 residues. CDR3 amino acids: CASSSSGGHGELFF. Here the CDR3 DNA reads TGTGCCAGCAGCTCAAGTGGGGGTCACGGGGAGCTGTTTTTT.

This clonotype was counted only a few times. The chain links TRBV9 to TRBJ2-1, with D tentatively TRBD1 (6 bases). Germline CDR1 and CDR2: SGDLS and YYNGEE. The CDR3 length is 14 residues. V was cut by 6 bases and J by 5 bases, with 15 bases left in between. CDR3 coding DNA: TGTGCCAGCACCCGAAGGGACACGCACAATGAGCAGTTCTTC. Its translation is CASTRRDTHNEQFF.

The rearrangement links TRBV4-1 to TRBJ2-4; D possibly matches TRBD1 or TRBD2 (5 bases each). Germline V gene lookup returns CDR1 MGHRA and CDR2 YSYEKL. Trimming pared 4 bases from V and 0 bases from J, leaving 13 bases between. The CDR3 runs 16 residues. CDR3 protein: CASSRALGPAKNIQYF. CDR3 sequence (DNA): TGCGCCAGCAGCCGGGCCCTGGGACCAGCCAAAAACATTCAGTACTTC.

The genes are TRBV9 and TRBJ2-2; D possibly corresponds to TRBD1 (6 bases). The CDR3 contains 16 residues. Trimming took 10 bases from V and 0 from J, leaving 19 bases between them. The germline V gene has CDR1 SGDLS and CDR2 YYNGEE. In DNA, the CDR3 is TGTGCCGCGACGGACAGCCCGACAGCGAACACCGGGGAGCTGTTTTTT. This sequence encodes CAATDSPTANTGELFF.

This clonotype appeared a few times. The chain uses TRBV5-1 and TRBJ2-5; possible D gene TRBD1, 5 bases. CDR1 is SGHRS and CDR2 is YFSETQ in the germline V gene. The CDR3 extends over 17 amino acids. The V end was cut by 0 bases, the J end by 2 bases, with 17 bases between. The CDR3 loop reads CASSLGPQGAEQETQYF. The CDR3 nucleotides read TGCGCCAGCAGCTTGGGGCCACAAGGGGCGGAACAAGAGACCCAGTACTTC.

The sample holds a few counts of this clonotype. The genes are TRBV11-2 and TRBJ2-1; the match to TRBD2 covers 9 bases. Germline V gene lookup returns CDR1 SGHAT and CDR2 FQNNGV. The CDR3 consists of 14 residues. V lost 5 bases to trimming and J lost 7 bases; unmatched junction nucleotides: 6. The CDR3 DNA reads TGTGCCAGCAGCCGCAGCGGGGGGTTTAATGAGCAGTTCTTC. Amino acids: CASSRSGGFNEQFF.